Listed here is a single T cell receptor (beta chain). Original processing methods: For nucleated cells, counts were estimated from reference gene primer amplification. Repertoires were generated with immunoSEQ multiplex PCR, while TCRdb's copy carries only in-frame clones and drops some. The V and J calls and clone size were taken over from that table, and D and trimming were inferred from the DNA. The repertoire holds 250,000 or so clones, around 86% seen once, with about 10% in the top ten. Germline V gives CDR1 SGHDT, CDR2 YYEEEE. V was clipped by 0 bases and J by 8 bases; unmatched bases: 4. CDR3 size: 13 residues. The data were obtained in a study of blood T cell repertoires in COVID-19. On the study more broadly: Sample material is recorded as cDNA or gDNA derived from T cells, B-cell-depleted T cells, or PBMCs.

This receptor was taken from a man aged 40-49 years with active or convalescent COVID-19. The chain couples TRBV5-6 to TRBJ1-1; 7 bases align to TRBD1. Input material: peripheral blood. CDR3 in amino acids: CASSLGQGSEAFF. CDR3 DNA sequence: TGTGCCAGCAGCTTGGGACAGGGCTCCGAAGCTTTCTTT.